The text below deals with one TCR beta chain. Its antigen is still unknown. V dropped 2 bases and J dropped 7; count of bases not matched to a gene: 5. The CDR3 is 15 amino acids. Germline V gene sequence: CDR1 LGHNA, CDR2 YNFKEQ. PCR employed 60 Vbeta and 13 Jbeta primers. Sequencing used immunoSEQ multiplex PCR; TCRdb keeps in-frame clones, though not all of them. The table lists around 200,000 clones. The source of the sample is a study of cytomegalovirus exposure and HLA in healthy donors. Study-wide results and caveats: Another analysis was done later, and it associated approximately 15,000 TCR beta sequences with HLA alleles at 0.05 false discovery rate.

This TCR came from a woman aged 25 to 45 in good health and CMV-seropositive. The specimen was PBMCs. V and J are TRBV4-2 and TRBJ1-4, with 9 bases matching TRBD1. CDR3 DNA sequence: TGTGCCAGCAGCCAACCGGGACAGGGTTTTGAAAAACTGTTTTTT. It translates to CASSQPGQGFEKLFF.